This T cell receptor beta chain was profiled in a study of cytomegalovirus exposure and HLA in healthy donors. For the study at large: The use of the same platform for the 130 or so validation repertoires and the roughly 630 first-cohort repertoires was reported by a later analysis.

Points on this clone: Its antigen is as yet unknown.

Overall study findings and caveats: In vitro, a few CMV-associated chains proved specific for CMV antigens. Within the approximately 110 validation repertoires, first-cohort TCR clusters tended to co-occur, according to a later analysis.

Profiled with immunoSEQ multiplex PCR; TCRdb holds only in-frame clones, not every one. This sample has 200,000 to 250,000 clones, with around four fifths found just once. V dropped 10 bases and J dropped 0 bases, with 12 bases sitting between them. This CDR3 has 13 amino acids. Germline assignment: CDR1 SGHNT and CDR2 YYREEE (reference sequence). This chain uses TRBV5-4 with TRBJ2-3; the D call may be TRBD1 or TRBD2 (5 bases each). Sample: PBMCs. This clonotype originated in a woman under 30 in good health and CMV-seronegative. The CDR3 is CAGGRDSTDTQYF. In DNA, the CDR3 is TGTGCCGGGGGACGGGACAGCACAGATACGCAGTATTTT.